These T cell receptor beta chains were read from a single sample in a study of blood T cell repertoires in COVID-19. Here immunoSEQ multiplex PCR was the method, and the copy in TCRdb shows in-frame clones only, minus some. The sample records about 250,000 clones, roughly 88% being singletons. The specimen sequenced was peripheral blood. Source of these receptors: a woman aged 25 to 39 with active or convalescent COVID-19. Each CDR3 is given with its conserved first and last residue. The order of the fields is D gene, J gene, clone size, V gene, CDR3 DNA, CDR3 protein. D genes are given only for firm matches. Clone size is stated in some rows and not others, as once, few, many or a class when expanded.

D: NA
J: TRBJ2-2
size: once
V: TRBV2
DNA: TGTGCCAGCAGTGAAGGGTCGGGGCGGGGGAACACCGGGGAGCTGTTTTTT
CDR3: CASSEGSGRGNTGELFF

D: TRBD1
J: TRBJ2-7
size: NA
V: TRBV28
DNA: TGTGCCAGCCAACAAGGGGGACAGGGCGGTATAGGGTACTTC
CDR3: CASQQGGQGGIGYF

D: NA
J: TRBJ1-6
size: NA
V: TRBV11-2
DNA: TGTGCCAGCAGCGTGACAGGTGGGGGGGGACTTTCACCCCTCCACTTT
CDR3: CASSVTGGGGLSPLHF

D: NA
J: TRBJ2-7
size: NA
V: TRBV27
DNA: TGTGCCAGCAGTTTATACAGGGGGGGCGAGCAGTACTTC
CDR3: CASSLYRGGEQYF

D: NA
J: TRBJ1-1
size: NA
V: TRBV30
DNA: TGTGCCTGGAGATGGGGGGAGAACACTGAAGCTTTCTTT
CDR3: CAWRWGENTEAFF

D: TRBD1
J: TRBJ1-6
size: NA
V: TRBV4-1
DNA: TGCGCCAGCAGCCAAGATCGGGGACAGCATCATTCACCCCTCCACTTT
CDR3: CASSQDRGQHHSPLHF

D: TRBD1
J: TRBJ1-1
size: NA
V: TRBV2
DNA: TGTGCCAGCGGGACAGGGAAAACTGAAGCTTTCTTT
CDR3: CASGTGKTEAFF

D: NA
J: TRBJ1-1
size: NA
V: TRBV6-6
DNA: TGTGCCAGCAGACGAACCAATTTGGGAGGGGAGGGATCGACTGAAGCTTTCTTT
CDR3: CASRRTNLGGEGSTEAFF

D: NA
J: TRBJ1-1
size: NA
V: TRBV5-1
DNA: TGCGCCAGTAGTCGCGGAGGGGACACTGAAGCTTTCTTT
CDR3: CASSRGGDTEAFF

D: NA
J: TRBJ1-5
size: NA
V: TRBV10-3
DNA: TGTGCCATCAGTGCGGGCACGGGGAGCAATCAGCCCCAGCATTTT
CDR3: CAISAGTGSNQPQHF

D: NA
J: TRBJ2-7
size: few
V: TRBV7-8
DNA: TGTGCCAGCAGCTTAAGGGCGGGATCAAACTCCTACGAGCAGTACTTC
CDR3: CASSLRAGSNSYEQYF

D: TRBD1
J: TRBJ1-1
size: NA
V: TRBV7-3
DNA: TGTGCCAGCAGCCCGGACAGGGGGCAGACGGCTTTCTTT
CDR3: CASSPDRGQTAFF

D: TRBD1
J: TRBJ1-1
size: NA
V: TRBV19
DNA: TGTGCCAGTAGTATTCAACAGGGGGCCGGTGAAGCTTTCTTT
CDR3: CASSIQQGAGEAFF

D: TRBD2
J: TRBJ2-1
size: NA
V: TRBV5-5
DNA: TGTGCCAGCAGCCGCGGTGGACTAGCGGGGTTAAATGAGCAGTTCTTC
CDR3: CASSRGGLAGLNEQFF

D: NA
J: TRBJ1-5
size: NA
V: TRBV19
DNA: TGTGCCAGTAGTATTAGTGGGGGCGGTCAGCCCCAGCATTTT
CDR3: CASSISGGGQPQHF

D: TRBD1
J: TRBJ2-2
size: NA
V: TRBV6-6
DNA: TGTGCCAGCAGCCAAACAGGGGCTAACACCGGGGAGCTGTTTTTT
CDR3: CASSQTGANTGELFF

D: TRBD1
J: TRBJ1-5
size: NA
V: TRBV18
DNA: TGTGCCAGCTCACCCCCGGGACAGGGATCATATCAGCCCCAGCATTTT
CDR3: CASSPPGQGSYQPQHF

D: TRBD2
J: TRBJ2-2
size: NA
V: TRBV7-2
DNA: TGTGCCAGCAGCTTCGAGCGGGGGGGGGAGCTGTTTTTT
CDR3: CASSFERGGELFF

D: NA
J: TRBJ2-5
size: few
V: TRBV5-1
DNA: TGCGCCAGCAGCTTCTGGGGCCTTCAAGCGCAAGAGACCCAGTACTTC
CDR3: CASSFWGLQAQETQYF

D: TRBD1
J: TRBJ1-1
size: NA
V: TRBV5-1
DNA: TGCGCCAGCAGCCTGGGGACAGGGGGCGCGTCGGGGACTGAAGCTTTCTTT
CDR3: CASSLGTGGASGTEAFF

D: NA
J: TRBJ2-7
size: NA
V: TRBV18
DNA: TGTGCCAGCTCACCTGGGGGGACGGCCTACGAGCAGTACTTC
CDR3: CASSPGGTAYEQYF

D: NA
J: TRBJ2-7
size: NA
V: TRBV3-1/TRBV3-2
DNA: TGTGCCAGCAGCCAAATGGGACACGTCCTCGGCGAGCAGTACTTC
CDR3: CASSQMGHVLGEQYF

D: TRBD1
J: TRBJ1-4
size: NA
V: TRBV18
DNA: TGTGCCAGCTCCCCCAGGGGGACCGGTGAAAAACTGTTTTTT
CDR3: CASSPRGTGEKLFF

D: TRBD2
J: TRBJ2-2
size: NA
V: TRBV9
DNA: TGTGCCAGCAGCGTAGGGGTACTAGCGGGGGAAACCGGGGAGCTGTTTTTT
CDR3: CASSVGVLAGETGELFF

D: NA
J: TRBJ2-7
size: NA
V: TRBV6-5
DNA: TGTGCCAGCAGTTACGGGCGATTTTCCTACGAGCAGTACTTC
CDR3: CASSYGRFSYEQYF

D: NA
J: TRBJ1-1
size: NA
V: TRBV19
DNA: TGTGCCAGTACAGGGAGGTTCACTGAAGCTTTCTTT
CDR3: CASTGRFTEAFF

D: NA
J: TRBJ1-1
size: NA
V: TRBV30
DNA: TGTGCCTGGATACCCTTGAGAGGAAGGAACACTGAAGCTTTCTTT
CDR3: CAWIPLRGRNTEAFF

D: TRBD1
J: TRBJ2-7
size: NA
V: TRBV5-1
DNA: TGCGCCAGCAGCTTAGGACAGGGGGCCTTCTACGAGCAGTACTTC
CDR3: CASSLGQGAFYEQYF

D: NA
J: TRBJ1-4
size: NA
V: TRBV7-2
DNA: TGTGCCAGCAGCTTAGGCGGCCCTTCGGAAGAAAAACTGTTTTTT
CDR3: CASSLGGPSEEKLFF

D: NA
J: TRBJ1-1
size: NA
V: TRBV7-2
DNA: TGTGCCAGCAGCTTAGATTTTACAGGGAACACTGAAGCTTTCTTT
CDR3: CASSLDFTGNTEAFF

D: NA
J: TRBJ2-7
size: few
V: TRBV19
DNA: TGTGCCAGTAGTATACAGTTATCCGAGCAGTACTTC
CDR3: CASSIQLSEQYF

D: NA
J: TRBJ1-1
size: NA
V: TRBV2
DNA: TGTGCCAGCAGTGAACAGCTACTGGGGGGCACTGAAGCTTTCTTT
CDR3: CASSEQLLGGTEAFF

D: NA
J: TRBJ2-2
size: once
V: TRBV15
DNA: TGTGCCACCAGCAGGCAGGGCAGTGGCGGGGAGCTGTTTTTT
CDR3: CATSRQGSGGELFF

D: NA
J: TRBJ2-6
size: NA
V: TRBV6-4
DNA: TGTGCCAGCAGTGACTCTATTGGGGCCAACGTCCTGACTTTC
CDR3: CASSDSIGANVLTF

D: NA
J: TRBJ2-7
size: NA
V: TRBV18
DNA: TGTGCCAGCTCACCCGTTAGGGGCCGGGAGCAGTACTTC
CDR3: CASSPVRGREQYF

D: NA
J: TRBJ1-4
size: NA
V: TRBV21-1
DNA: TGTGCCAGCAGCAAAGGTTGTGGCAAGGAGACTAATGAAAAACTGTTTTTT
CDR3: CASSKGCGKETNEKLFF

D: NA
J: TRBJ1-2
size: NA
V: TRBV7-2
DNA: TGTGCCAGCACCTCGCGGGGGCCAGCTAACTATGGCTACACCTTC
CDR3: CASTSRGPANYGYTF

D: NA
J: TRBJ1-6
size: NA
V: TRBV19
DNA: TGTGCCAGTAGTATAGGTAGTAATTCACCCCTCCACTTT
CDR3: CASSIGSNSPLHF

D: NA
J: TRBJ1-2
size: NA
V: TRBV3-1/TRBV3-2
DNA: TGTGCCAGCACCGGCGGGGGGGGCTACACCTTC
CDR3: CASTGGGGYTF

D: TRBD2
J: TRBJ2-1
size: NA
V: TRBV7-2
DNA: TGTGCCAGCAGCTTAGGACCGGGGGGGCAACGGAATGAGCAGTTCTTC
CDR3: CASSLGPGGQRNEQFF

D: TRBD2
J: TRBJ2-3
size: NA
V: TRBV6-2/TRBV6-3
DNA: TGTGCCAGCAGCCCTAGGACTAGTTCCGATACGCAGTATTTT
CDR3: CASSPRTSSDTQYF

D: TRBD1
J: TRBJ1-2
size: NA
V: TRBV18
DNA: TGTGCCAGCTCACCCCTGACAGGGGATGGCTACACCTTC
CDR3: CASSPLTGDGYTF

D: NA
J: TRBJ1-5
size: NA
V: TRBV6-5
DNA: TGTGCCAGCAGTACGCAGGGCAATCAGCCCCAGCATTTT
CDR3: CASSTQGNQPQHF

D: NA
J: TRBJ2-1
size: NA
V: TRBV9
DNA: TGTGCCAGCAGCGTAGCGGGGGAAAGCTCCTACAATGAGCAGTTCTTC
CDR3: CASSVAGESSYNEQFF

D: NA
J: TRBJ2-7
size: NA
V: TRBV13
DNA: TGTGCCACCACGCGACAGGCCCACTCCTACGAGCAGTACTTC
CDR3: CATTRQAHSYEQYF

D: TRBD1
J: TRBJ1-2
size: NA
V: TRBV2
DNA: TGTGCCAGCAGTATGGGACAGGGGGGCTATGGCTACACCTTC
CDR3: CASSMGQGGYGYTF

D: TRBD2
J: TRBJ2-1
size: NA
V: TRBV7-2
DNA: TGTGCCAGCAGCTTAAGTCCCGGGGGGTTAAATGAGCAGTTCTTC
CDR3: CASSLSPGGLNEQFF

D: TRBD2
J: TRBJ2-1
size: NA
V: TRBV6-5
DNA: TGTGCCAGCAGGCTTCGGGCGGGGGGGCCGTTGTTCTTC
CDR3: CASRLRAGGPLFF

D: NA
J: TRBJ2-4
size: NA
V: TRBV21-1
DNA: TGTGCCAGCAGCAAGGAGGGGACGTCCAAAAACATTCAGTACTTC
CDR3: CASSKEGTSKNIQYF

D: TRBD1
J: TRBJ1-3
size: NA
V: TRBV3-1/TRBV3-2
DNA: TGTGCCAGCAGCCAAGTTAGGACAGGGTCCTCTGGAAACACCATATATTTT
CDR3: CASSQVRTGSSGNTIYF

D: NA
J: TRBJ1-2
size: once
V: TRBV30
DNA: TGTGCCTGGACCCCGGACACTTCTAACTATGGCTACACCTTC
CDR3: CAWTPDTSNYGYTF

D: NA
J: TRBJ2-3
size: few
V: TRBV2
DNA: TGTGCCAGCAGCCGCGATGGGGGGACAGATACGCAGTATTTT
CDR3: CASSRDGGTDTQYF

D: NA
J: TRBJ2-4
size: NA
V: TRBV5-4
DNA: TGTGCCAGCAGCCCAGAGCCAGGGAAGGACATTCAGTACTTC
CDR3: CASSPEPGKDIQYF

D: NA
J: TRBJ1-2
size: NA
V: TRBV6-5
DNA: TGTGCCAGCAAAAGGTCAGGGTATACTAACTATGGCTACACCTTC
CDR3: CASKRSGYTNYGYTF

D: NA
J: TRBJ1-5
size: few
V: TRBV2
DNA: TGTGCCAGCAGTGACGGCCGGGGGAGCAATCAGCCCCAGCATTTT
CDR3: CASSDGRGSNQPQHF

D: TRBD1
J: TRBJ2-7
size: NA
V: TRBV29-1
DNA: TGCAGCGTGGACAGGGGGTATTCCTACCGCTCCTACGAGCAGTACTTC
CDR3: CSVDRGYSYRSYEQYF

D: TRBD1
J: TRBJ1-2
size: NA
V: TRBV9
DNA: TGTGCCAGCAGCCCAGGGGGCCATTATGGCTACACCTTC
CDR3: CASSPGGHYGYTF